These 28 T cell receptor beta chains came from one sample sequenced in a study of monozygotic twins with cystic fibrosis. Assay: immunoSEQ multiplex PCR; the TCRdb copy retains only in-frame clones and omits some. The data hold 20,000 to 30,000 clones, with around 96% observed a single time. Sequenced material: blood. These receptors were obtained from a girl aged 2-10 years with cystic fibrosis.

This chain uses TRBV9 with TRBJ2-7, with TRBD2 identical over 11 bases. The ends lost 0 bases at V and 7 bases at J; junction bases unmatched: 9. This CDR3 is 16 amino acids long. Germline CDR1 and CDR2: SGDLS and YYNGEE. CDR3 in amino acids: CASSVGLAGSPREQYF. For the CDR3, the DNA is TGTGCCAGCAGCGTAGGACTAGCGGGATCACCCCGGGAGCAGTACTTC.

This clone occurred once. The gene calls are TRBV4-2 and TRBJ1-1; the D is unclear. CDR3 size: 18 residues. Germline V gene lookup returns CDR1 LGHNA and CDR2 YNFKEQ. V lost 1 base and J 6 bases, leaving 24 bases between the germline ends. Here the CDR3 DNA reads TGTGCCAGCAGCCAAGTAAGGCGGTCGCATCGGAGCTGGCCTGAAGCTTTCTTT. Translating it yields CASSQVRRSHRSWPEAFF.

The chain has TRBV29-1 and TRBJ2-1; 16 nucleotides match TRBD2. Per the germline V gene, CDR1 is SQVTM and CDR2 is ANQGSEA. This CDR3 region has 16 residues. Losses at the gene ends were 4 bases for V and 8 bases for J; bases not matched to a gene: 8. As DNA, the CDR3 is TGCAGCGTTGGATCTGGGACTAGCGGGAGGGCGGATGAGCAGTTCTTC. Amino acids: CSVGSGTSGRADEQFF.

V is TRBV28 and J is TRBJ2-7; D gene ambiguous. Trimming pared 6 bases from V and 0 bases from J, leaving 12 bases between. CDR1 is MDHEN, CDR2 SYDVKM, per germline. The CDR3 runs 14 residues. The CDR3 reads CASSRSRFSYEQYF. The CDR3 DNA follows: TGTGCCAGCAGCCGCTCGCGGTTCTCCTACGAGCAGTACTTC.

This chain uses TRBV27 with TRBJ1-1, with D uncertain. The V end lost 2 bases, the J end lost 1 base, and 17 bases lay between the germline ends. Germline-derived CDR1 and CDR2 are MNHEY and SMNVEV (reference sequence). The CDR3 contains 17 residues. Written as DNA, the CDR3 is TGTGCCAGCAGTTTAAGCCGTGAGGGCAGGACGAACACTGAAGCTTTCTTT. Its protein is CASSLSREGRTNTEAFF.

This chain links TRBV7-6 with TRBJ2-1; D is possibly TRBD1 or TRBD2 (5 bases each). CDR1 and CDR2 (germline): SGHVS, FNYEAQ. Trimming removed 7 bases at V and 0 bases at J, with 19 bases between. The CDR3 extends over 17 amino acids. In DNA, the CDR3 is TGTGCCAGCACCGACTACAGGCGGCAGGTCTCCTACAATGAGCAGTTCTTC. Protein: CASTDYRRQVSYNEQFF.

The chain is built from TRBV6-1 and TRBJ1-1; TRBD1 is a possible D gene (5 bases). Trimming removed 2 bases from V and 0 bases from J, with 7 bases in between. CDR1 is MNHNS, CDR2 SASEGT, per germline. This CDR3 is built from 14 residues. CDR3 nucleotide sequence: TGTGCCAGCAGTGAAAAGGGGCTGAACACTGAAGCTTTCTTT. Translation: CASSEKGLNTEAFF.

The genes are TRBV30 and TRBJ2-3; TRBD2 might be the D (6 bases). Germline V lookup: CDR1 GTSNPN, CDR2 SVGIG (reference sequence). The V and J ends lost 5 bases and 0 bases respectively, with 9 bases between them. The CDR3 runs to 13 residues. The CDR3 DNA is TGTGCCTGGGTAGCGGCTAGCACAGATACGCAGTATTTT. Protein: CAWVAASTDTQYF.

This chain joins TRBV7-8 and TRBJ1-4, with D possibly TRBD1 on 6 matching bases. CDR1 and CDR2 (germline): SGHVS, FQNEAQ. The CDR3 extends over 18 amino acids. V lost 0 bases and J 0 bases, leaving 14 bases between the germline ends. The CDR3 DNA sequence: TGTGCCAGCAGCTTAGCACCCAGGGGCGAAGCAACTAATGAAAAACTGTTTTTT. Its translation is CASSLAPRGEATNEKLFF. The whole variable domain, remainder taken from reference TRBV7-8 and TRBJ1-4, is GAGVSQSPRYKVAKRGQDVALRCDPISGHVSLFWYQQALGQGPEFLTYFQNEAQLDKSGLPSDRFFAERPEGSVSTLKIQRTQQEDSAVYLCASSLAPRGEATNEKLFFGSGTQLSVL.

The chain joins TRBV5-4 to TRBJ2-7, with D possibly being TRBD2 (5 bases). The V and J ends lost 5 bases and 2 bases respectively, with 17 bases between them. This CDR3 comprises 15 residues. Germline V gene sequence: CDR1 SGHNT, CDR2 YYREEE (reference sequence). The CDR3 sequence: CASSSRAREPYEQYF. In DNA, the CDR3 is TGTGCCAGCAGTTCGAGGGCACGGGAACCCTACGAGCAGTACTTC.

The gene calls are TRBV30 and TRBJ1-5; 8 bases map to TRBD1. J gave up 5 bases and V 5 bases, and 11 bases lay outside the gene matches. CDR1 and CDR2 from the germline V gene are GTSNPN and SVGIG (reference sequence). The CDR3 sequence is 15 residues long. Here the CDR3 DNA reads TGTGCCTGGGGCATTGGGACAGGTGCACATCAGCCCCAGCATTTT. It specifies CAWGIGTGAHQPQHF.

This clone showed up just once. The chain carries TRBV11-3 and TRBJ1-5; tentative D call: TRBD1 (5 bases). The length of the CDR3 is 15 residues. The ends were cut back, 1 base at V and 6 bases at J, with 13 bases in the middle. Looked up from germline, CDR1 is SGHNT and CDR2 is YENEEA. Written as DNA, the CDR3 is TGTGCCAGCAGCTTAGTAGGGCAGGGAGGTCAGCCCCAGCATTTT. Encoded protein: CASSLVGQGGQPQHF. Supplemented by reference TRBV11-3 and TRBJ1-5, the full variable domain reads EAGVVQSPRYKIIEKKQPVAFWCNPISGHNTLYWYLQNLGQGPELLIRYENEEAVDDSQLPKDRFSAERLKGVDSTLKIQPAELGDSAVYLCASSLVGQGGQPQHFGDGTRLSIL.

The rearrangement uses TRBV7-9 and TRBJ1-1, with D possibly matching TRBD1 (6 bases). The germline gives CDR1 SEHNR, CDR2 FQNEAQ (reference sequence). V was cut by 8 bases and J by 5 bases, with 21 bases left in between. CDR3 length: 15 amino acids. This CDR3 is CASEPRQGRRTEAFF. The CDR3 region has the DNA TGTGCCAGCGAGCCCCGGCAGGGGAGGAGGACTGAAGCTTTCTTT.

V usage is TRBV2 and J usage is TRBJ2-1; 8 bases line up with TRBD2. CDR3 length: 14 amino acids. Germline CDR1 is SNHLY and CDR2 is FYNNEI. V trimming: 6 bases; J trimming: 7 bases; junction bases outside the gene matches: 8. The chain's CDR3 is CASRSGTRWNEQFF. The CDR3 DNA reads TGTGCCAGCAGGAGCGGGACTAGGTGGAATGAGCAGTTCTTC.

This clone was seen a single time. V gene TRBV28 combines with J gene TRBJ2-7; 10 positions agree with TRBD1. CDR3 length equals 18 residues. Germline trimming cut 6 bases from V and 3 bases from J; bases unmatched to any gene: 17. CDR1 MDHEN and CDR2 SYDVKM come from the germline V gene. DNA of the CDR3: TGTGCCAGCAGCCATGGTTTTATGGGACAGGGGTTCGGCTACGAGCAGTACTTC. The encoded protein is CASSHGFMGQGFGYEQYF.

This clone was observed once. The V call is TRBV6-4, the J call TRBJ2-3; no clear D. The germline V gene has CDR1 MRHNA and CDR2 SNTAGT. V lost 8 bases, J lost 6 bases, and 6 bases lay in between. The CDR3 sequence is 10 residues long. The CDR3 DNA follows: TGTGCCAGCGCCTTTGATACGCAGTATTTT. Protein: CASAFDTQYF.

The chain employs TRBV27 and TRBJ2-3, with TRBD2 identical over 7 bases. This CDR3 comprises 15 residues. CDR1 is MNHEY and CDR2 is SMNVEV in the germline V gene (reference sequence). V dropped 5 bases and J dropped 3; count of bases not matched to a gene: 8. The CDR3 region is CASSPRETGTDTQYF. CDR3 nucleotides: TGTGCCAGCAGTCCGCGGGAGACCGGGACAGATACGCAGTATTTT.

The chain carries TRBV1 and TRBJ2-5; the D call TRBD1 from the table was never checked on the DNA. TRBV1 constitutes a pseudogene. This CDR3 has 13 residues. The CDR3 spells CTSRRGRRETQYF. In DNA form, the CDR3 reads TGCACCAGCCGAAGGGGGCGCCGAGAGACCCAGTACTTC.

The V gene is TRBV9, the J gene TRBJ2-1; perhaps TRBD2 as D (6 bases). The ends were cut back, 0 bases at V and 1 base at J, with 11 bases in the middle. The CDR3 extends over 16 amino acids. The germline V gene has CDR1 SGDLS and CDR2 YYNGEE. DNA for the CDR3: TGTGCCAGCAGCGTAGGAGCGCGGGGATCCTACAATGAGCAGTTCTTC. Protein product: CASSVGARGSYNEQFF.

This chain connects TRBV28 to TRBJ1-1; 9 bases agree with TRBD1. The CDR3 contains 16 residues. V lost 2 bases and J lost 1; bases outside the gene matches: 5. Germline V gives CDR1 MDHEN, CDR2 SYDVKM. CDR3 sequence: CASSLPPGQGNTEAFF. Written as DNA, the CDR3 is TGTGCCAGCAGTTTACCCCCGGGACAGGGGAACACTGAAGCTTTCTTT.

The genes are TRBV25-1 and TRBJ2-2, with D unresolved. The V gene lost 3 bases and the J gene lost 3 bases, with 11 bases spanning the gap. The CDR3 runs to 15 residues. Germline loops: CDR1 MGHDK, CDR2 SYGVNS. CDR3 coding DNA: TGTGCCAGCAGTGACCCCCAAATTTACACCGGGGAGCTGTTTTTT. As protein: CASSDPQIYTGELFF. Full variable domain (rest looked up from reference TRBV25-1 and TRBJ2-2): EADIYQTPRYLVIGTGKKITLECSQTMGHDKMYWYQQDPGMELHLIHYSYGVNSTEKGDLSSESTVSRIRTEHFPLTLESARPSHTSQYLCASSDPQIYTGELFFGEGSRLTVL.

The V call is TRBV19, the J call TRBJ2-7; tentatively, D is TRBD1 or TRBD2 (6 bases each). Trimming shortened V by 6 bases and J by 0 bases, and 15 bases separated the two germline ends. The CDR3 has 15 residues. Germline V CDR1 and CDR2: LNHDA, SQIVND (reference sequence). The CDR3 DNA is TGTGCCAGTAGACCCGAAGGGGGGAGCTCCTACGAGCAGTACTTC. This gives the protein CASRPEGGSSYEQYF. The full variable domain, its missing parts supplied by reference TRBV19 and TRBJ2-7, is DGGITQSPKYLFRKEGQNVTLSCEQNLNHDAMYWYRQDPGQGLRLIYYSQIVNDFQKGDIAEGYSVSREKKESFPLTVTSAQKNPTAFYLCASRPEGGSSYEQYFGPGTRLTVT.

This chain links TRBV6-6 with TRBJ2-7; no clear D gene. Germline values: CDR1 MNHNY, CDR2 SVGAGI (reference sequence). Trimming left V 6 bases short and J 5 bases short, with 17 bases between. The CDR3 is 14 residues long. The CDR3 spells CASSRRLGYDEQYF. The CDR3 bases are TGTGCCAGCAGCCGCCGGTTGGGGTACGACGAGCAGTACTTC.

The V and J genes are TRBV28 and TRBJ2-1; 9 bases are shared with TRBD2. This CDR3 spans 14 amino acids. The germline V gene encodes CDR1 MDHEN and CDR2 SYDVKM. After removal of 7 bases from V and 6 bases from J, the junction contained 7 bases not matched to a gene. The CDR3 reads CASILAGEFNEQFF. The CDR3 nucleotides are TGTGCCAGCATCTTAGCGGGAGAGTTCAATGAGCAGTTCTTC.

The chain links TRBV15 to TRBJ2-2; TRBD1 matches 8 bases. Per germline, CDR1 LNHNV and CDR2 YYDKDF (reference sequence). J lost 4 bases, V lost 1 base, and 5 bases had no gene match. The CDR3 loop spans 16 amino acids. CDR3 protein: CATSRGNRGFTGELFF. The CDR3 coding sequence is TGTGCCACCAGCAGAGGAAACAGGGGGTTCACCGGGGAGCTGTTTTTT.

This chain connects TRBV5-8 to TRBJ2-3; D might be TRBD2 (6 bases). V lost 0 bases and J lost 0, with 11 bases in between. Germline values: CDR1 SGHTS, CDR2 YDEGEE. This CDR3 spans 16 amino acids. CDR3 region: CASSLGASASTDTQYF. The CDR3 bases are TGTGCCAGCAGCTTGGGGGCTAGCGCCAGCACAGATACGCAGTATTTT.

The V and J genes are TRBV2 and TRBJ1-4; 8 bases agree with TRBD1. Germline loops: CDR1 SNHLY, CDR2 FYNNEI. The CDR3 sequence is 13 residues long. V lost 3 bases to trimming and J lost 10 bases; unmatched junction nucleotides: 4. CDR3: CASSDGQGRKLFF. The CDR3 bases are TGTGCCAGCAGTGACGGACAGGGTAGAAAACTGTTTTTT. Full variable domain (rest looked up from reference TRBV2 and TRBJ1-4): EPEVTQTPSHQVTQMGQEVILRCVPISNHLYFYWYRQILGQKVEFLVSFYNNEISEKSEIFDDQFSVERPDGSNFTLKIRSTKLEDSAMYFCASSDGQGRKLFFGSGTQLSVL.

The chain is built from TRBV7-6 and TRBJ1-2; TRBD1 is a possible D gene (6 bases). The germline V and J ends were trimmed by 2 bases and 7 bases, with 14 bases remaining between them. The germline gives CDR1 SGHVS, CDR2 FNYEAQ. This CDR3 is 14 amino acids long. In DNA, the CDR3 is TGTGCCAGCAGCTTATCCCAGGGGCGGAGTGGCTACACCTTC. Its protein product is CASSLSQGRSGYTF.